This T cell receptor beta chain was captured by sequencing in a study of OX40 agonist ivuxolimab in advanced cancers. Study-wide context: Checkpoint inhibitors had been given previously to 40% of patients.

Sequenced by immunoSEQ multiplex PCR; TCRdb stores in-frame clones only, minus some. The sample has 50,000 to 70,000 clones, approximately 79% seen once. The study's findings and limits: Among the lowest levels of clonal expansion were found in partial responders at 0.1-3.0 mg/kg.

About this clone itself: Its antigen is as yet unknown.

The clonotype was recovered from an adult with an advanced solid tumor such as melanoma, head and neck, liver or kidney cancer. The material sequenced was CD4+ or CD8+ T cells sorted from blood, taken in a trial of the OX40 agonist ivuxolimab.

CDR3 nucleotides: TGCGCCAGCAGCCTCGGGACTAGCGGGGATACGCAGTATTTT. Translated, it gives CASSLGTSGDTQYF. The chain combines TRBV4-1 with TRBJ2-3, with 12 nucleotides matching TRBD2. Germline loops: CDR1 MGHRA, CDR2 YSYEKL. The CDR3 consists of 14 residues. Trimming cost V 4 bases and J 6 bases; bases outside gene matches: 2.